The 12 T cell receptor beta chains below were found in one sample sequenced in a study of cytomegalovirus exposure and HLA in healthy donors (dated by TCRdb to the late 2010s). Library creation used the immunoSEQ multiplex PCR assay. For the multiplex PCR, a mixture combining 60 forward primers for TCR Vbeta segments and 13 reverse primers for TCR Jbeta segments was used. TCRdb provides this immuneACCESS table in a form limited to in-frame rearrangements. Some clones are lacking; in checked studies, under half of them reflect an unresolved V gene, and why the rest are absent is not known. In this sample the table shows around 130,000 clones, roughly four fifths of which occur a single time. The ten largest clones add up to 1.5% to 2% of the sample. The sample was PBMCs. Receptors originate from a middle-aged man in good health and CMV-seronegative.

The genes are TRBV6-6 and TRBJ2-3, with 8 bases fitting TRBD2. Germline-derived CDR1 and CDR2 are MNHNY and SVGAGI (reference sequence). The trim removed 6 bases at V and 3 bases at J, leaving 11 bases unmatched. CDR3 length: 16 residues. The CDR3, as DNA: TGTGCCAGCAGGCCACTTAGTACGGGAGGGACAGATACGCAGTATTTT. Its translation: CASRPLSTGGTDTQYF.

V usage is TRBV4-3 and J usage is TRBJ2-5, with 8 bases that match TRBD2. The CDR3 covers 15 residues. V lost 0 bases and J lost 1; bases outside the gene matches: 1. Germline V gives CDR1 LGHNA, CDR2 YSLEER. The CDR3 DNA reads TGCGCCAGCAGCCAAGACGGGACTAGCCAAGAGACCCAGTACTTC. The encoded protein is CASSQDGTSQETQYF.

CDR3 nucleotides: TGTGCCAGCAGTCGGTACGGTCCCGCCAATGAGCAGTTCTTC. The encoded protein is CASSRYGPANEQFF. The genes are TRBV2 and TRBJ2-1; no clear D. The CDR3 is 14 amino acids. The V end lost 5 bases, the J end lost 6 bases, and 14 bases lay between the germline ends. Germline CDR1 reads SNHLY; CDR2 reads FYNNEI.

The CDR3 nucleotides read TGTGCCAGCAGCTTAGTGGTGGGAGGGCCCCACGAGCAGTACTTC. Translation: CASSLVVGGPHEQYF. This chain joins TRBV7-3 and TRBJ2-7; 7 nucleotides match TRBD2. Germline V gene lookup returns CDR1 SGHTA and CDR2 FQGTGA. V shed 2 bases, J shed 5 bases, and the junction held 9 bases outside the gene matches. The CDR3 is 15 amino acids.

The rearrangement uses TRBV5-1 and TRBJ2-2, with 8 bases fitting TRBD2. Germline CDR1 reads SGHRS; CDR2 reads YFSETQ. J was trimmed by 4 bases and V by 0 bases; bases with no gene match: 2. The CDR3 sequence is 15 residues long. CDR3 bases: TGCGCCAGCAGCTTGGGTAGCGGGGCCACCGGGGAGCTGTTTTTT. Protein sequence: CASSLGSGATGELFF.

This clone was found once. This chain joins TRBV6-5 and TRBJ1-2; a weak D match, TRBD1 (6 bases). The CDR3 runs 14 residues. Germline V gene lookup returns CDR1 MNHEY and CDR2 SVGAGI. The V end was cut by 0 bases, the J end by 3 bases, with 8 bases between. The CDR3 sequence is CASSYSRTDYGYTF. CDR3 sequence (DNA): TGTGCCAGCAGTTACTCGCGGACAGACTATGGCTACACCTTC.

This chain uses TRBV5-1 with TRBJ2-1; possible D gene TRBD2, 6 bases. The CDR3 totals 14 residues. V lost 3 bases, J lost 3 bases, and 10 bases lay in between. CDR1 SGHRS and CDR2 YFSETQ come from the germline V gene. CDR3 protein: CASSSQAGYNEQFF. The DNA for the CDR3 is TGCGCCAGCAGCTCCCAAGCGGGCTACAATGAGCAGTTCTTC.

V gene TRBV14 combines with J gene TRBJ1-2; 9 bases match TRBD1. Looked up from germline, CDR1 is SGHDN and CDR2 is FVKESK. The CDR3 spans 15 residues. V lost 2 bases to trimming and J lost 8 bases; unmatched junction nucleotides: 9. CDR3 coding DNA: TGTGCCAGCAGCCAAACAGGGGGCGTCCTCGGAGGCTACACCTTC. Translation: CASSQTGGVLGGYTF.

The chain joins TRBV6-1 to TRBJ1-3, with D uncertain. Germline assignment: CDR1 MNHNS and CDR2 SASEGT. The CDR3 is made up of 14 amino acids. Trimming removed 6 bases from V and 2 bases from J, with 11 bases in between. This CDR3 is CASSSQDPGNTIYF. The CDR3 nucleotides read TGTGCCAGCAGCTCACAAGATCCTGGAAACACCATATATTTT.

This clone appeared a few times. The CDR3 DNA is TGTGCCTGGAGTAAAAGCGGGAGTTCCTCCTACGAGCAGTACTTC. This codes for CAWSKSGSSSYEQYF. The chain employs TRBV30 and TRBJ2-7; 8 bases fit TRBD2. The V gene's germline CDR1 is GTSNPN and CDR2 SVGIG (reference sequence). The CDR3 runs to 15 residues. V shed 2 bases, J shed 0 bases, and the junction held 6 bases outside the gene matches.

The rearrangement joins TRBV5-4 to TRBJ1-4; 10 bases are shared with TRBD1. Germline CDR1 reads SGHNT; CDR2 reads YYREEE (reference sequence). Trimming took 4 bases from V and 0 from J; bases not matched to a gene: 3. The CDR3 has 16 residues. CDR3 residues: CASSPGQGATNEKLFF. In DNA form, the CDR3 reads TGTGCCAGCAGCCCCGGACAGGGGGCAACTAATGAAAAACTGTTTTTT.

This sequence joins TRBV6-6 and TRBJ2-1; 14 bases fit TRBD2. V was pared by 7 bases and J by 7 bases, with 6 bases of the junction left unmatched. CDR1 and CDR2 from the germline V gene are MNHNY and SVGAGI (reference sequence). The CDR3 consists of 15 residues. CDR3 nucleotide sequence: TGTGCCAGCACAGGGACTAGCGGGAGATTGAATGAGCAGTTCTTC. Translation: CASTGTSGRLNEQFF.